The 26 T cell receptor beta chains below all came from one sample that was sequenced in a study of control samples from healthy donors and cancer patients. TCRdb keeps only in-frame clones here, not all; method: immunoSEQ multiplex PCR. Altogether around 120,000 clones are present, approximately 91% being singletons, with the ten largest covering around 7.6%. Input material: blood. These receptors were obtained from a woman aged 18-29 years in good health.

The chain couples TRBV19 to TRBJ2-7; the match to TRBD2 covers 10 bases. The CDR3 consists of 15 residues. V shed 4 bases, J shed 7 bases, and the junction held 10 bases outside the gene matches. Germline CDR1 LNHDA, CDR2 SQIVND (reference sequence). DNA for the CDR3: TGTGCCAGTAGTAGGCGAGCGGGAGGGCCGGGGGAGCAGTACTTC. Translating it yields CASSRRAGGPGEQYF.

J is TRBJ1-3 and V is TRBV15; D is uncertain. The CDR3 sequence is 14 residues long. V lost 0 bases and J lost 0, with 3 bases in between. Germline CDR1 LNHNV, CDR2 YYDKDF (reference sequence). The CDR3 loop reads CATSRDSSGNTIYF. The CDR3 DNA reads TGTGCCACCAGCAGAGACAGCTCTGGAAACACCATATATTTT. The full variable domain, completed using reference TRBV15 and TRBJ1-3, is DAMVIQNPRYQVTQFGKPVTLSCSQTLNHNVMYWYQQKSSQAPKLLFHYYDKDFNNEADTPDNFQSRRPNTSFCFLDIRSPGLGDTAMYLCATSRDSSGNTIYFGEGSWLTVV.

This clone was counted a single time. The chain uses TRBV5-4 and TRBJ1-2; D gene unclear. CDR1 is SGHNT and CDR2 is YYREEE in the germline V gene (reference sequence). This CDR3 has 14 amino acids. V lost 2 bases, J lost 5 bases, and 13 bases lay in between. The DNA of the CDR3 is TGTGCCAGCAGCTTAGCTCTATCCCCTTATGGCTACACCTTC. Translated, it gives CASSLALSPYGYTF. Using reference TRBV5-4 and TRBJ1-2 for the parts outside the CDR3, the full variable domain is ETGVTQSPTHLIKTRGQQVTLRCSSQSGHNTVSWYQQALGQGPQFIFQYYREEENGRGNFPPRFSGLQFPNYSSELNVNALELDDSALYLCASSLALSPYGYTFGSGTRLTVV.

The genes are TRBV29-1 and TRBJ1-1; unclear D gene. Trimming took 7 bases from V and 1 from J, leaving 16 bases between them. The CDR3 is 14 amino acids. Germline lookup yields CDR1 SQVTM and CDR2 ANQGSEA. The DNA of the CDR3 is TGCAGCGCCGAAGGTCCAGGATGGAACACTGAAGCTTTCTTT. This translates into CSAEGPGWNTEAFF.

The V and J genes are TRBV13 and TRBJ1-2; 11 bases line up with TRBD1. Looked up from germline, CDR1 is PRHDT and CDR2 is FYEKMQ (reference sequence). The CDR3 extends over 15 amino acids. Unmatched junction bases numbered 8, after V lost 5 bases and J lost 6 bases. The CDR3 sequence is CASSPRTGQGDGYTF. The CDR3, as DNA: TGTGCCAGCAGCCCAAGAACGGGACAGGGGGATGGCTACACCTTC. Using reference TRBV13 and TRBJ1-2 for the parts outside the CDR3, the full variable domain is AAGVIQSPRHLIKEKRETATLKCYPIPRHDTVYWYQQGPGQDPQFLISFYEKMQSDKGSIPDRFSAQQFSDYHSELNMSSLELGDSALYFCASSPRTGQGDGYTFGSGTRLTVV.

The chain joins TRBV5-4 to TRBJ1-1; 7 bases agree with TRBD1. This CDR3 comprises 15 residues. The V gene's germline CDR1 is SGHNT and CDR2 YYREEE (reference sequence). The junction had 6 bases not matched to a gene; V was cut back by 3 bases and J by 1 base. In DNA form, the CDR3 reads TGTGCCAGCAGCTGGGGACAGACTAAGAACACTGAAGCTTTCTTT. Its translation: CASSWGQTKNTEAFF.

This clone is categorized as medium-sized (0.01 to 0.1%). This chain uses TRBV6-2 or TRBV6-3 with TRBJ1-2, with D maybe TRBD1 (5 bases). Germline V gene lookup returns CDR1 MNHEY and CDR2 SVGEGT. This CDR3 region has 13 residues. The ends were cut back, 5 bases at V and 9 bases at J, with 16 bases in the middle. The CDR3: CASSQRPYRRYTF. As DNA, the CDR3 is TGTGCCAGCAGTCAGCGGCCATACAGGCGCTACACCTTC.

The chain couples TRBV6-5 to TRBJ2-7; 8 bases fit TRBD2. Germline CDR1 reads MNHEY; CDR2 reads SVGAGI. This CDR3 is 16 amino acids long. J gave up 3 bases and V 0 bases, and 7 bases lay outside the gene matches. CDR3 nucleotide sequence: TGTGCCAGCAGTTACTCGGGACTAGGGGGGAACTACGAGCAGTACTTC. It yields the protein CASSYSGLGGNYEQYF.

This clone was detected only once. The CDR3 sequence is CASSQLGSLAGETDTQYF. The CDR3 DNA sequence: TGTGCCAGCAGTCAACTCGGTTCCCTAGCGGGCGAAACAGATACGCAGTATTTT. This rearrangement joins TRBV6-2 or TRBV6-3 to TRBJ2-3; 8 bases align to TRBD2. Trimming cost V 5 bases and J 3 bases; bases outside gene matches: 16. The germline gives CDR1 MNHEY, CDR2 SVGEGT. CDR3 length equals 18 residues.

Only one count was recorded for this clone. In nucleotides, the CDR3 is TGCAGCGACGCGGAGCGGGAGGGCAGCACAGATACGCAGTATTTT. Its protein is CSDAEREGSTDTQYF. This sequence joins TRBV29-1 and TRBJ2-3, with TRBD2 matching 10 bases. CDR3 length equals 15 residues. Trimming removed 7 bases from V and 0 bases from J; junction bases left unmatched: 7. Germline CDR1 and CDR2: SQVTM and ANQGSEA.

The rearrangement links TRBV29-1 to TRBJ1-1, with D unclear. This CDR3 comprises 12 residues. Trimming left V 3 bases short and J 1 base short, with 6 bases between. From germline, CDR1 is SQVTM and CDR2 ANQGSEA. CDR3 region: CSVEEGNTEAFF. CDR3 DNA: TGCAGCGTTGAGGAGGGGAACACTGAAGCTTTCTTT.

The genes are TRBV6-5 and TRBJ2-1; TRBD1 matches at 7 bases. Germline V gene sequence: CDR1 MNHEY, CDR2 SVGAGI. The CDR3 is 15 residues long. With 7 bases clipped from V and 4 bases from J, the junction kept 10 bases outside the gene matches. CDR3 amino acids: CASTSGTASYNEQFF. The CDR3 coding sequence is TGTGCCAGCACTTCCGGGACAGCCTCATACAATGAGCAGTTCTTC.

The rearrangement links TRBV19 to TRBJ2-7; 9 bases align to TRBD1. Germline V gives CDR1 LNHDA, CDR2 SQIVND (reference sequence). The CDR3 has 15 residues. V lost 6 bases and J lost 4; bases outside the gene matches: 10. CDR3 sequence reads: CASSFSGTGKYEQYF. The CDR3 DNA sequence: TGTGCCAGTAGCTTTTCCGGGACAGGGAAGTACGAGCAGTACTTC.

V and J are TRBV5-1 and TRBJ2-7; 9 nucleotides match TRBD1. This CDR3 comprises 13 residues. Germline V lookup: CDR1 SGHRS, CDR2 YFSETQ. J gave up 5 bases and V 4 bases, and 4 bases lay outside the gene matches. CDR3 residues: CASSRRQGDEQYF. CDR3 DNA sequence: TGCGCCAGCAGCCGGCGACAGGGGGACGAGCAGTACTTC.

For the CDR3, the DNA is TGTGCCAGCAGCAGAGTCTGTTCGAGAAACATTCAGTACTTC. Residues: CASSRVCSRNIQYF. The chain is built from TRBV21-1 and TRBJ2-4; TRBD2, as called in the table, went unchecked against the DNA. TRBV21-1 is assigned pseudogene status. There are 14 residues in the CDR3.

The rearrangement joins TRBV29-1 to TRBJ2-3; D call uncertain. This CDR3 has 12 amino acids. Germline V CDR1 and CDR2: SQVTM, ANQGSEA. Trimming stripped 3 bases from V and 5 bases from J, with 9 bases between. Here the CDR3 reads CSVDKYGDTQYF. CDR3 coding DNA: TGCAGCGTTGATAAGTACGGAGATACGCAGTATTTT.

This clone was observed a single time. The CDR3 is CASSLMGTAQGGEYF. DNA of the CDR3: TGTGCCAGCAGCTTAATGGGCACGGCACAGGGGGGGGAGTACTTC. The chain uses TRBV7-2 and TRBJ2-7; a possible D gene is TRBD1 (8 bases). V lost 2 bases and J 11 bases, leaving 22 bases between the germline ends. The CDR3 spans 15 residues. Looked up from germline, CDR1 is SGHTA and CDR2 is FQGNSA.

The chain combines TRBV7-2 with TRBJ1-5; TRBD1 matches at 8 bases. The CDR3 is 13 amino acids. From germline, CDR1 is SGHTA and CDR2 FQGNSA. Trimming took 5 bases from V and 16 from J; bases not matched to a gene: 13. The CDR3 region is CASSPQRQGNIHF. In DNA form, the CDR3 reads TGTGCCAGCAGCCCCCAGCGACAGGGGAATATACATTTT.

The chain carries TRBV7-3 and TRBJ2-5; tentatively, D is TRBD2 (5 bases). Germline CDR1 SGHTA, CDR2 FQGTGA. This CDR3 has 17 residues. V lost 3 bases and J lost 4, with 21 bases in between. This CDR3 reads CASSLGLSLQGRETQYF. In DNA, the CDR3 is TGTGCCAGCAGCTTGGGCCTGAGTCTTCAAGGGAGAGAGACCCAGTACTTC.

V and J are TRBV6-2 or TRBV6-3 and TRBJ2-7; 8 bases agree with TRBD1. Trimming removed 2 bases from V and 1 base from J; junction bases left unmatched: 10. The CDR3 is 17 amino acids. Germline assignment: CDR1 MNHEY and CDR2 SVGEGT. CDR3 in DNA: TGTGCCAGCAGTTACACCCTTCAGGGGGCACAGTCCTACGAGCAGTACTTC. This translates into CASSYTLQGAQSYEQYF.

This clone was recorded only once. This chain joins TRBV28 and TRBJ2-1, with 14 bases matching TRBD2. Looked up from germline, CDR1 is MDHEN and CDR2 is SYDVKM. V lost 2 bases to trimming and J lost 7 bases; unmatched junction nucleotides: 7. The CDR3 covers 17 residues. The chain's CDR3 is CASSLIFRTSGRNEQFF. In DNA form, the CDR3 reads TGTGCCAGCAGTTTAATTTTTCGGACTAGCGGGAGGAATGAGCAGTTCTTC.

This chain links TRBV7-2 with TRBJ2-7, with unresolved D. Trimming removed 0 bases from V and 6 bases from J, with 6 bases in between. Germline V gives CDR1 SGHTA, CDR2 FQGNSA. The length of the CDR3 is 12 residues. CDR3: CASSLAAREQYF. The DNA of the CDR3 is TGTGCCAGCAGCTTAGCGGCGCGCGAGCAGTACTTC. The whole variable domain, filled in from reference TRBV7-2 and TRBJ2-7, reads GAGVSQSPSNKVTEKGKDVELRCDPISGHTALYWYRQSLGQGLEFLIYFQGNSAPDKSGLPSDRFSAERTGGSVSTLTIQRTQQEDSAVYLCASSLAAREQYFGPGTRLTVT.

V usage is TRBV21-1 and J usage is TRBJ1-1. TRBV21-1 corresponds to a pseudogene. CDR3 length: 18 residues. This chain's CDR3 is CASSKGSQGGDWNTEAFF. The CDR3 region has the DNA TGTGCCAGCAGCAAAGGTTCACAGGGAGGGGATTGGAACACTGAAGCTTTCTTT.

CDR3 sequence reads: CASRGTGTYEQYF. In DNA form, the CDR3 reads TGTGCCAGCAGGGGGACAGGGACCTACGAGCAGTACTTC. This rearrangement joins TRBV27 to TRBJ2-7, with 9 positions matching TRBD1. Germline trimming cut 6 bases from V and 2 bases from J; bases unmatched to any gene: 2. The CDR3 has 13 amino acids. CDR1 and CDR2 from the germline V gene are MNHEY and SMNVEV (reference sequence).

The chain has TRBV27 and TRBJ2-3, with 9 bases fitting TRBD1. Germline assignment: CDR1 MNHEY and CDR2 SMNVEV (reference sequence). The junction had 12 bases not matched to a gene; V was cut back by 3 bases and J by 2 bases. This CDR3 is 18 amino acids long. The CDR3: CASSFLPRRTGATDTQYF. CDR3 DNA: TGTGCCAGCAGTTTCCTCCCCCGGCGGACAGGGGCCACAGATACGCAGTATTTT.

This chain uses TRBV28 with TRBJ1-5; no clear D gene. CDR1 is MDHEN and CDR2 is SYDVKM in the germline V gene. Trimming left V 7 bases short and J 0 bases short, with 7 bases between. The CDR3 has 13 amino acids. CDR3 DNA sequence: TGTGCCAGCACGATGGGTAGCAATCAGCCCCAGCATTTT. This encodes CASTMGSNQPQHF.